This T cell receptor beta chain derives from a study of post-analysis software for immune sequencing data. Turning to the study itself: Relapsing-remitting, secondary progressive and progressive-relapsing multiple sclerosis courses were included. The study's findings and limits: Higher frequency in patients than in controls was seen for about five TRBV segments, with TRBV5-6, TRBV5-1 and TRBV20-1 among them. There was significantly lower normalized Chao1 diversity in multiple sclerosis patients than in controls.

Trimming left V 6 bases short and J 0 bases short, with 23 bases between. Germline V gene sequence: CDR1 MNHEY, CDR2 SMNVEV (reference sequence). The CDR3 has 18 residues. The TCR beta cDNA libraries carried unique molecular identifiers. TCRdb recomputed calls from the PCR reads with MiXCR, one row per CDR3 protein. Among 820,000 or so distinct CDR3 sequences, about 50% were seen once, and the ten largest hold 4.6%. Regarding this clonotype: As yet, its antigen is unknown.

The sequenced material came from blood. The rearrangement joins TRBV27 to TRBJ1-2, with TRBD1 as a possible D gene (6 bases). The TCR originated in a girl between 5 and 17 years old with multiple sclerosis. The CDR3 DNA reads TGTGCCAGCAGAGTCCGGGGCAGGGGTCTTTTATCTAACTATGGCTACACCTTC. Residues: CASRVRGRGLLSNYGYTF.